This TCR beta chain was identified in a study of human T cells and chemical hapten exposure. The CDR3 is 14 residues long. The V segment lost 5 bases and the J segment 5 bases; nucleotides outside the gene matches: 6. Germline V lookup: CDR1 SGHAT, CDR2 FQNNGV. TCRdb analysed the RACE reads with MiXCR anew, one entry per CDR3 protein. The sample carries some 180,000 distinct CDR3 sequences, around 20% recorded once. Specified time point: patch test 1, 2 weeks after DPC sensitization. Documented treatment: therapeutic diphenylcyclopropenone sensitization with weekly scalp DPC. The V gene is TRBV11-2, the J gene TRBJ1-2; 9 bases match TRBD1. Sequenced material: whole blood, taken in connection with sensitization to the hapten diphenylcyclopropenone (DPC). The TCR originated in a woman between 45 and 65 years old with alopecia areata. Some clones in this sample may be carry-over from other donors' samples. CDR3 sequence: CASSLGQGRYGYTF. The CDR3 DNA reads as TGTGCCAGCAGCCTAGGACAGGGGAGATATGGCTACACCTTC.